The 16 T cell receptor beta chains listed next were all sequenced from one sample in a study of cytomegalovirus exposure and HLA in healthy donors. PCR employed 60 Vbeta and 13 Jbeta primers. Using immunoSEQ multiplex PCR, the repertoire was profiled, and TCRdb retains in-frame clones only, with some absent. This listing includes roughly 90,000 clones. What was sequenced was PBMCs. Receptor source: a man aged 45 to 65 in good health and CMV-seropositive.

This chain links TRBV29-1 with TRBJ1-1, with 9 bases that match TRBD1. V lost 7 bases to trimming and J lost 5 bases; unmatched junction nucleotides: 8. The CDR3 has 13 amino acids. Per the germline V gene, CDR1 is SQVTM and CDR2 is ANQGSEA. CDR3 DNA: TGCAGCGCCGCGACAGGGGGATGGACTGAAGCTTTCTTT. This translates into CSAATGGWTEAFF.

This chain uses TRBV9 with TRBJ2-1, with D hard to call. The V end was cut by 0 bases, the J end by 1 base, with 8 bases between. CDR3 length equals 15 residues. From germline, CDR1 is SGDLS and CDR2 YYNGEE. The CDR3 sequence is CASSVELRSYNEQFF. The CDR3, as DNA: TGTGCCAGCAGCGTAGAGCTACGGTCCTACAATGAGCAGTTCTTC.

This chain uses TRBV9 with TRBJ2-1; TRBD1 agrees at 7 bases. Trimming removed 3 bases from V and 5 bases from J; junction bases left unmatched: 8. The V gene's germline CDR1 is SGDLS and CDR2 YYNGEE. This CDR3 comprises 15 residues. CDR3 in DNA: TGTGCCAGCAGCGCGTCGGGACAGCTTCACAATGAGCAGTTCTTC. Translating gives CASSASGQLHNEQFF.

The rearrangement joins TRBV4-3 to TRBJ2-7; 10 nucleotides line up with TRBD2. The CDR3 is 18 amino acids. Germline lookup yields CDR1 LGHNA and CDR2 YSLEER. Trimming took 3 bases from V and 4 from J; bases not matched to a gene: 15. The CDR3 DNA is TGCGCCAGCAGCCATAGCCAAAACGGGCCTAGCGGGAGATACGAGCAGTACTTC. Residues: CASSHSQNGPSGRYEQYF.

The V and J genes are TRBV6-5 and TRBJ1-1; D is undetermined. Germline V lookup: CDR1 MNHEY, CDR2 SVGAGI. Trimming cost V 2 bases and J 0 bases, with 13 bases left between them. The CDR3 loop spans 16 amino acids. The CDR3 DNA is TGTGCCAGCAGTTACAGCCGGGAAGGAATGAACACTGAAGCTTTCTTT. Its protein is CASSYSREGMNTEAFF.

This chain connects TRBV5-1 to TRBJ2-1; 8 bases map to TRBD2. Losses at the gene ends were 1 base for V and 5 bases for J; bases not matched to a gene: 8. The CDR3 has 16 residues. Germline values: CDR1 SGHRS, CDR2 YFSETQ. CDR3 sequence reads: CASSLLREGLNNEQFF. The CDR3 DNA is TGCGCCAGCAGCTTGCTACGGGAGGGCCTTAACAATGAGCAGTTCTTC. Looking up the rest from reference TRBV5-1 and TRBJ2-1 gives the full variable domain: KAGVTQTPRYLIKTRGQQVTLSCSPISGHRSVSWYQQTPGQGLQFLFEYFSETQRNKGNFPGRFSGRQFSNSRSEMNVSTLELGDSALYLCASSLLREGLNNEQFFGPGTRLTVL.

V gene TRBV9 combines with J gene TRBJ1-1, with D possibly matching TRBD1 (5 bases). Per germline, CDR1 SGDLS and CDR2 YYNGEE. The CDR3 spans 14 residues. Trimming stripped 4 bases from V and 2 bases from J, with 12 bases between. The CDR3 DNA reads TGTGCCAGCAGCCTACAGGATCGAAACACTGAAGCTTTCTTT. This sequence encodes CASSLQDRNTEAFF.

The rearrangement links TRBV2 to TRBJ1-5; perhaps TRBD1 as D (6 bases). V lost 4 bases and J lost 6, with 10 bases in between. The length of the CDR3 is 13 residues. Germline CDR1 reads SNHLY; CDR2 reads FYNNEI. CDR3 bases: TGTGCCAGCAGTGTCGCAGGGGCTCAGCCCCAGCATTTT. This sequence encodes CASSVAGAQPQHF.

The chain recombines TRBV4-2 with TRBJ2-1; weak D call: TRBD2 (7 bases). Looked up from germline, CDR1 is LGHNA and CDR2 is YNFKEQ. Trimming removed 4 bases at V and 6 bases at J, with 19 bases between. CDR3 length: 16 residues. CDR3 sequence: CASSPSGGGGGNEQFF. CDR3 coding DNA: TGTGCCAGCAGCCCTAGCGGAGGAGGGGGAGGCAATGAGCAGTTCTTC.

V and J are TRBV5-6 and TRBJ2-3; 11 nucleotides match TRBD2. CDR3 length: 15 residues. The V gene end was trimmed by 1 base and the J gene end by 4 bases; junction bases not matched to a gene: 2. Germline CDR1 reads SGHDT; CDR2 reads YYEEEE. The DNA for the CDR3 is TGTGCCAGCAGCTTGACTAGCGGGAGCGCAGATACGCAGTATTTT. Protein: CASSLTSGSADTQYF.

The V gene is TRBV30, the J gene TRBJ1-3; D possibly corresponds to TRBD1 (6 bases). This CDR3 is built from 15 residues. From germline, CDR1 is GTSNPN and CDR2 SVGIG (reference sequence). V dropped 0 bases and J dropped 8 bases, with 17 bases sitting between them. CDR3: CAWSVRHDSGDTIYF. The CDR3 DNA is TGTGCCTGGAGTGTTCGACACGATTCAGGGGACACCATATATTTT.

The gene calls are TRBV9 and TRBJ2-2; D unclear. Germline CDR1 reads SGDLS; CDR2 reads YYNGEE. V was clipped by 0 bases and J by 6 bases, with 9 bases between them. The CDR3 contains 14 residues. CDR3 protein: CASSVGGASGELFF. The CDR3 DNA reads TGTGCCAGCAGCGTAGGCGGAGCTTCCGGGGAGCTGTTTTTT.

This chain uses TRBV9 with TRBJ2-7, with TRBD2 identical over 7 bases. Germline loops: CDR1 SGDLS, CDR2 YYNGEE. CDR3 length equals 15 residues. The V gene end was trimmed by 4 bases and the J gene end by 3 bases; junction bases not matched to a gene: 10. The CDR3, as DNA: TGTGCCAGCAGCCCGGAGCCTAGCGGATACTACGAGCAGTACTTC. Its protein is CASSPEPSGYYEQYF. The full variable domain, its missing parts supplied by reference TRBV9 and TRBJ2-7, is DSGVTQTPKHLITATGQRVTLRCSPRSGDLSVYWYQQSLDQGLQFLIQYYNGEERAKGNILERFSAQQFPDLHSELNLSSLELGDSALYFCASSPEPSGYYEQYFGPGTRLTVT.

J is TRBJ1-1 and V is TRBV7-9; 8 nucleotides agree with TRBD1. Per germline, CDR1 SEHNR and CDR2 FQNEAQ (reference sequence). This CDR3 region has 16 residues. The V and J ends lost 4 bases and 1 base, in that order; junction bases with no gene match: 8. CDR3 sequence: CASSSRGTGTNTEAFF. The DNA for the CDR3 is TGTGCCAGCAGCTCGAGGGGGACAGGAACGAACACTGAAGCTTTCTTT.

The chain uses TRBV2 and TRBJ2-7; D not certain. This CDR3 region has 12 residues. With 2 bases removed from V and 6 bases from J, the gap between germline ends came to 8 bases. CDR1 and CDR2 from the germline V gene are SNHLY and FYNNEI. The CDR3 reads CASSESGSEQYF. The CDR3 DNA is TGTGCCAGCAGTGAATCTGGCTCCGAGCAGTACTTC. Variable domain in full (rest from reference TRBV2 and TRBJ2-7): EPEVTQTPSHQVTQMGQEVILRCVPISNHLYFYWYRQILGQKVEFLVSFYNNEISEKSEIFDDQFSVERPDGSNFTLKIRSTKLEDSAMYFCASSESGSEQYFGPGTRLTVT.

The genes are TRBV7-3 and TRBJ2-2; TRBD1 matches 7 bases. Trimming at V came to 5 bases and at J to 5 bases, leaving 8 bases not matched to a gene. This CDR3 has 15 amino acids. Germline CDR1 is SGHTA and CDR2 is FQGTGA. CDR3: CASSQKTGNTGELFF. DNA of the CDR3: TGTGCCAGCAGCCAGAAGACAGGGAATACCGGGGAGCTGTTTTTT.